The 14 T cell receptor beta chains given below trace back to one sample, sequenced in a study of graft-versus-host responses after intestinal transplantation. No antigen has been identified for these receptors. The repertoire was sequenced with immunoSEQ multiplex PCR; TCRdb's copy has only in-frame clones and lacks some. The sample includes around 120,000 clones, about 95% of them seen just once. The sequenced sample was unstimulated CD8+ T cells sorted from spleen or lymph node cells, obtained before intestinal transplant. The receptors derive from a human donor who received an intestinal transplant.

This rearrangement joins TRBV9 to TRBJ2-3; TRBD2 matches at 7 bases. The CDR3 is 17 amino acids. Germline V CDR1 and CDR2: SGDLS, YYNGEE. The junction had 14 bases not matched to a gene; V was cut back by 4 bases and J by 3 bases. In nucleotides, the CDR3 is TGTGCCAGCAGCCCCTCCCAGGGAGGGCAATGGACAGATACGCAGTATTTT. Translated: CASSPSQGGQWTDTQYF.

CDR3 nucleotides: TGTGCCAGCAGCCCCAGAGGGACAGGGGGAGGCGAAAAACTGTTTTTT. The encoded protein is CASSPRGTGGGEKLFF. The rearrangement links TRBV7-2 to TRBJ1-4, with 11 bases identical to TRBD1. This CDR3 has 16 amino acids. Germline CDR1 is SGHTA and CDR2 is FQGNSA. V gave up 5 bases and J gave up 8 bases; unmatched junction bases: 10.

This sequence joins TRBV5-5 and TRBJ2-3; the D call may be TRBD1 or TRBD2 (5 bases each). Looked up from germline, CDR1 is SGHKS and CDR2 is YYEKEE (reference sequence). The CDR3 spans 14 residues. Trimming shortened V by 1 base and J by 1 base, and 7 bases separated the two germline ends. This CDR3 reads CASSLWDGTDTQYF. As DNA, the CDR3 is TGTGCCAGCAGCTTGTGGGACGGCACAGATACGCAGTATTTT.

This chain joins TRBV25-1 and TRBJ2-7, with D perhaps matching TRBD2 (5 bases). The V end lost 7 bases, the J end lost 3 bases, and 13 bases lay between the germline ends. This CDR3 spans 13 amino acids. CDR1 is MGHDK and CDR2 is SYGVNS in the germline V gene. In DNA form, the CDR3 reads TGTGCCAGCACCCTAGGGAGCTACTACGAGCAGTACTTC. This translates into CASTLGSYYEQYF.

V and J are TRBV7-6 and TRBJ1-1; TRBD1 matches 11 bases. The CDR3 covers 17 residues. Germline trimming cut 4 bases from V and 4 bases from J; bases unmatched to any gene: 11. In germline, CDR1 is SGHVS, CDR2 FNYEAQ. In nucleotides, the CDR3 is TGTGCCAGCAGCTCGAGGCCGGGACAGGGGGTCGTCACTGAAGCTTTCTTT. Protein: CASSSRPGQGVVTEAFF.

This rearrangement joins TRBV9 to TRBJ2-7, with TRBD2 matching over 11 bases. With 2 bases clipped from V and 2 bases from J, the junction kept 6 bases outside the gene matches. There are 16 residues in the CDR3. Germline V gene data show CDR1 as SGDLS and CDR2 as YYNGEE. CDR3 loop: CASSVWGTSGPYEQYF. The CDR3 DNA sequence: TGTGCCAGCAGCGTCTGGGGGACTAGCGGCCCCTACGAGCAGTACTTC.

The V gene is TRBV7-6, the J gene TRBJ2-3, with D perhaps TRBD2 (6 bases). Between the trimmed V and J ends, which lost 3 bases and 3 bases, there was a span of 13 bases. Germline V gives CDR1 SGHVS, CDR2 FNYEAQ. CDR3 length: 15 amino acids. As DNA, the CDR3 is TGTGCCAGCAGCTTCCGACGAGGAGGGACAGATACGCAGTATTTT. This translates into CASSFRRGGTDTQYF.

The sample holds one count of this clone. This chain links TRBV9 with TRBJ1-5; tentatively, D is TRBD1 (5 bases). Per germline, CDR1 SGDLS and CDR2 YYNGEE. The V end lost 0 bases, the J end lost 3 bases, and 10 bases lay between the germline ends. The length of the CDR3 is 15 residues. This CDR3 is CASSVDGRVNQPQHF. In DNA form, the CDR3 reads TGTGCCAGCAGCGTAGACGGCAGGGTCAATCAGCCCCAGCATTTT.

The rearrangement joins TRBV21-1 to TRBJ1-1. TRBV21-1 is designated a pseudogene. This CDR3 spans 15 amino acids. CDR3: CASSKETPGSTEAFF. CDR3 coding DNA: TGTGCCAGCAGCAAAGAGACCCCAGGGAGCACTGAAGCTTTCTTT.

The V gene is TRBV7-9, the J gene TRBJ2-7; D call uncertain. Germline V gives CDR1 SEHNR, CDR2 FQNEAQ (reference sequence). The germline V and J ends were trimmed by 3 bases and 0 bases, with 18 bases remaining between them. This CDR3 spans 17 amino acids. CDR3 DNA: TGTGCCAGCAGCTTCTTCTTGGTGCACCGGCCCTCCTACGAGCAGTACTTC. This translates into CASSFFLVHRPSYEQYF.

This rearrangement joins TRBV6-1 to TRBJ2-3; D gene uncertain. CDR1 and CDR2 from the germline V gene are MNHNS and SASEGT. The CDR3 is 16 residues long. The V gene lost 3 bases and the J gene lost 0 bases, with 13 bases spanning the gap. CDR3 DNA: TGTGCCAGCAGTGACGCCACTACTTCTAGCACAGATACGCAGTATTTT. It yields the protein CASSDATTSSTDTQYF.

This chain joins TRBV6-4 and TRBJ2-1; D might be TRBD2 (5 bases). The germline V gene has CDR1 MRHNA and CDR2 SNTAGT. The V end was cut by 0 bases, the J end by 9 bases, with 12 bases between. The CDR3 covers 14 residues. CDR3 coding DNA: TGTGCCAGCAGTGACTCCACTGGTGGGAGTGAGCAGTTCTTC. Protein sequence: CASSDSTGGSEQFF.

This chain links TRBV19 with TRBJ2-1; weak D call: TRBD1 (6 bases). Germline values: CDR1 LNHDA, CDR2 SQIVND (reference sequence). Deletions cut 3 bases from V and 4 bases from J, with 7 bases between. CDR3 size: 13 residues. In DNA, the CDR3 is TGTGCCAGTAGTATGGGGGCTTACAATGAGCAGTTCTTC. It specifies CASSMGAYNEQFF.

This chain joins TRBV19 and TRBJ2-7; TRBD2 agrees at 11 bases. The CDR3 contains 15 residues. Unmatched junction bases numbered 3, after V lost 2 bases and J lost 3 bases. Germline V gene sequence: CDR1 LNHDA, CDR2 SQIVND (reference sequence). As DNA, the CDR3 is TGTGCCAGTAGTATAACTAGCGGGAGTATCTACGAGCAGTACTTC. Its protein is CASSITSGSIYEQYF.